A single sample is the source of the 8 T cell receptor beta chains below, sequenced in a study of control samples from healthy donors and cancer patients (dated by TCRdb to 2018 to 2021). The library was produced with the immunoSEQ multiplex PCR assay. The immuneACCESS repertoire file appears here via TCRdb, limited to in-frame rearrangements. These files lack a portion of the clones; in checked studies, under half of the deficit traces to unresolved V genes, and the cause of the others is not known. The sample's table lists a count of roughly 190,000 clones. The ten largest clonotypes hold 2% to 2.5% of the sample. The sequenced material came from blood. All receptors derive from a woman in her 30s in good health.

The chain is built from TRBV5-1 and TRBJ1-1; D gene uncertain. The CDR3 has 15 amino acids. Trimming took 0 bases from V and 1 from J, leaving 10 bases between them. Germline V gives CDR1 SGHRS, CDR2 YFSETQ. The CDR3 nucleotides read TGCGCCAGCAGCTTGGCCTTGCATACGAACACTGAAGCTTTCTTT. Encoded protein: CASSLALHTNTEAFF.

This rearrangement joins TRBV7-6 to TRBJ1-5; 11 bases match TRBD1. The ends lost 5 bases at V and 6 bases at J; junction bases unmatched: 12. Looked up from germline, CDR1 is SGHVS and CDR2 is FNYEAQ. CDR3 length: 17 residues. CDR3: CASSLGQGAFSVQPQHF. Here the CDR3 DNA reads TGTGCCAGCAGCCTCGGACAGGGGGCGTTCTCTGTTCAGCCCCAGCATTTT.

J is TRBJ1-1 and V is TRBV2, with D possibly TRBD1 on 6 matching bases. The CDR3 totals 11 residues. V lost 10 bases to trimming and J lost 6 bases, with 12 bases between them. The V gene's germline CDR1 is SNHLY and CDR2 FYNNEI. CDR3 nucleotide sequence: TGTGCCACCGATGGGGGCCCTGAAGCTTTCTTT. Protein sequence: CATDGGPEAFF. Combining the CDR3 with reference TRBV2 and TRBJ1-1 gives the whole variable domain EPEVTQTPSHQVTQMGQEVILRCVPISNHLYFYWYRQILGQKVEFLVSFYNNEISEKSEIFDDQFSVERPDGSNFTLKIRSTKLEDSAMYFCATDGGPEAFFGQGTRLTVV.

As regards this clone: One end of the junction does not line up with germline, which may come from a read error. V is TRBV5-4 and J is TRBJ2-7; D possibly matches TRBD1 or TRBD2 (6 bases each). CDR1 SGHNT and CDR2 YYREEE come from the germline V gene (reference sequence). The CDR3 is 13 amino acids. The CDR3 loop is CASSPVEGGRGSF. CDR3 sequence (DNA): TGTGCCAGCAGCCCCGTTGAGGGGGGCCGTGGGTCCTTC.

The chain joins TRBV28 to TRBJ1-5; weak D call: TRBD1 (5 bases). Per the germline V gene, CDR1 is MDHEN and CDR2 is SYDVKM. This CDR3 has 14 amino acids. With 4 bases removed from V and 5 bases from J, the gap between germline ends came to 12 bases. The CDR3 sequence is CASSSGTLYQPQHF. The DNA for the CDR3 is TGTGCCAGCAGTTCCGGGACTCTCTATCAGCCCCAGCATTTT.

The gene calls are TRBV5-1 and TRBJ2-1; no definite D call. The V end was cut by 4 bases, the J end by 5 bases, with 7 bases between. This CDR3 region has 12 residues. Germline-derived CDR1 and CDR2 are SGHRS and YFSETQ. In DNA form, the CDR3 reads TGCGCCAGCAGCCTCCTAAACAATGAGCAGTTCTTC. Residues: CASSLLNNEQFF.

The CDR3 protein is CASSLGWQVGETQYF. CDR3 DNA sequence: TGCGCCAGCAGCTTGGGCTGGCAGGTTGGAGAGACCCAGTACTTC. The chain carries TRBV5-1 and TRBJ2-5; D not resolved. V lost 0 bases and J lost 4, with 13 bases in between. The CDR3 is made up of 15 amino acids. Germline lookup yields CDR1 SGHRS and CDR2 YFSETQ.

This chain uses TRBV28 with TRBJ1-4; no clear D gene. The CDR3 is 16 amino acids. The germline V and J ends were trimmed by 3 bases and 1 base, with 12 bases remaining between them. The germline gives CDR1 MDHEN, CDR2 SYDVKM. The CDR3 here is CASSLMGLRTNEKLFF. The CDR3 bases are TGTGCCAGCAGTTTGATGGGTTTACGAACTAATGAAAAACTGTTTTTT.